These 4 T cell receptor beta chains share one sample of origin, sequenced in a study of monozygotic twins with inflammatory bowel disease. Reanalyzing the 5' RACE reads, TCRdb keeps one entry per CDR3 protein, without DNA. Its listing shows 300,000 to 350,000 distinct CDR3 sequences. Sequenced material: blood. The receptors originated from a human donor with ulcerative colitis or Crohn's disease, or a healthy co-twin of an affected twin (not recorded which).

The V gene is TRBV27, the J gene TRBJ2-1; no DNA is available, so the TRBD1 call from TCRdb remains unchecked. Germline CDR1 reads MNHEY; CDR2 reads SMNVEV (reference sequence). CDR3 length: 15 residues. CDR3 amino acids: CASSLGTGAHNEQFF.

CDR3: CASSPEGRTSTDTQYF. J is TRBJ2-3 and V is TRBV5-1; the D call from TCRdb, TRBD2, cannot be confirmed without DNA. In germline, CDR1 is SGHRS, CDR2 YFSETQ. The CDR3 has 16 residues.

The chain employs TRBV2 and TRBJ2-5; there is no DNA to check the TCRdb D call of TRBD2. The CDR3 has 15 residues. CDR1 and CDR2 (germline): SNHLY, FYNNEI. CDR3 region: CASSEGEGSGETQYF.

The chain carries TRBV18 and TRBJ2-2; TCRdb's D call of TRBD1 is untestable without DNA. CDR1 and CDR2 (germline): KGHSH, LQKENI. This CDR3 is built from 16 residues. CDR3 amino acids: CASRTQGIPNTGELFF.